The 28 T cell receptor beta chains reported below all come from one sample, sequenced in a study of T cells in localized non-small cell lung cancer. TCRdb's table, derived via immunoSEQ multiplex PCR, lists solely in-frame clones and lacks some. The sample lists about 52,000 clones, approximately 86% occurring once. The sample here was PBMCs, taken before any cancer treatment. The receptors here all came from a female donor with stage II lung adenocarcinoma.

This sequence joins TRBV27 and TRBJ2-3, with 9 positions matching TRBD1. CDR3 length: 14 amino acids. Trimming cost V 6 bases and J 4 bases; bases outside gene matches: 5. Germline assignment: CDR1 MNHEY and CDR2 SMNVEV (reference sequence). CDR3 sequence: CASRDRGFADTQYF. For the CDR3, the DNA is TGTGCCAGCAGGGACAGGGGTTTCGCAGATACGCAGTATTTT.

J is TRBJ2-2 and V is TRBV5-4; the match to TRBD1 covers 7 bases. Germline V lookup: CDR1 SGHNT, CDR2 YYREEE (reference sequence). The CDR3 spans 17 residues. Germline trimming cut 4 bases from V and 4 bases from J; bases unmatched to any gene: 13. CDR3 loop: CASSPRTGAAVTGELFF. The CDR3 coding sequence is TGTGCCAGCAGCCCCCGGACAGGCGCGGCGGTCACCGGGGAGCTGTTTTTT. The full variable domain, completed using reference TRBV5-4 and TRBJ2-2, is ETGVTQSPTHLIKTRGQQVTLRCSSQSGHNTVSWYQQALGQGPQFIFQYYREEENGRGNFPPRFSGLQFPNYSSELNVNALELDDSALYLCASSPRTGAAVTGELFFGEGSRLTVL.

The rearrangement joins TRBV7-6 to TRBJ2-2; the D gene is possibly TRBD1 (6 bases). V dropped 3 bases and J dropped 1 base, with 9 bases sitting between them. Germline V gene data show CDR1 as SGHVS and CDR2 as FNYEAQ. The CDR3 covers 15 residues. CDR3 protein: CASSFRTENTGELFF. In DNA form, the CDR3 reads TGTGCCAGCAGCTTTAGGACAGAGAACACCGGGGAGCTGTTTTTT.

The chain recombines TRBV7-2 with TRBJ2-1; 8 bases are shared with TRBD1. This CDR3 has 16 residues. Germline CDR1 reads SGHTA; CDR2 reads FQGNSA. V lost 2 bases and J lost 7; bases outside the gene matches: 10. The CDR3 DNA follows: TGTGCCAGCAGCTTAAGTGGACAGGGCCGTCTTAATGAGCAGTTCTTC. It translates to CASSLSGQGRLNEQFF.

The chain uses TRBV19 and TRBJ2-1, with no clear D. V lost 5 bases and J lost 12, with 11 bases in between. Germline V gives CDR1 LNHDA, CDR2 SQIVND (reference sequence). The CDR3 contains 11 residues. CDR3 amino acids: CASSLGRGQFF. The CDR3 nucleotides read TGTGCCAGTAGTCTGGGTCGAGGGCAGTTCTTC. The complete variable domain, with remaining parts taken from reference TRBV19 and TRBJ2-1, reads DGGITQSPKYLFRKEGQNVTLSCEQNLNHDAMYWYRQDPGQGLRLIYYSQIVNDFQKGDIAEGYSVSREKKESFPLTVTSAQKNPTAFYLCASSLGRGQFFGPGTRLTVL.

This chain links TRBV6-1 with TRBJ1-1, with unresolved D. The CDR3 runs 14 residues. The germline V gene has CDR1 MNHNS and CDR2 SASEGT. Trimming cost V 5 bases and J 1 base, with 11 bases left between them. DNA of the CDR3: TGTGCCAGCAGTCATAGACACCCGAACACTGAAGCTTTCTTT. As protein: CASSHRHPNTEAFF.

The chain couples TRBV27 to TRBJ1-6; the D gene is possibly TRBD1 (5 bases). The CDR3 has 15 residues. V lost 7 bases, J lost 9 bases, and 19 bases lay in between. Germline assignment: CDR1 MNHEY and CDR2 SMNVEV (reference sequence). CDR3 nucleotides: TGTGCCAGCACTCAGGGAATCGGAGTAAGTTCACCCCTCCACTTT. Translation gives CASTQGIGVSSPLHF.

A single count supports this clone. The chain's CDR3 is CASSLGAVETDTQYF. CDR3 in DNA: TGTGCCAGCAGTTTGGGAGCGGTCGAGACAGATACGCAGTATTTT. V gene TRBV28 combines with J gene TRBJ2-3, with TRBD2 as a possible D gene (5 bases). Germline V gene sequence: CDR1 MDHEN, CDR2 SYDVKM. Trimming pared 3 bases from V and 3 bases from J, leaving 13 bases between. This CDR3 comprises 15 residues.

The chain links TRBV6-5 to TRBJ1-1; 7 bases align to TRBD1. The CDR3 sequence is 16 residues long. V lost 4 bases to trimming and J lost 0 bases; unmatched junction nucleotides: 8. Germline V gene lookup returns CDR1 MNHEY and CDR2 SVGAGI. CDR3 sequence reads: CASSLAGGAMNTEAFF. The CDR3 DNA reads TGTGCCAGCAGTTTGGCAGGGGGGGCCATGAACACTGAAGCTTTCTTT.

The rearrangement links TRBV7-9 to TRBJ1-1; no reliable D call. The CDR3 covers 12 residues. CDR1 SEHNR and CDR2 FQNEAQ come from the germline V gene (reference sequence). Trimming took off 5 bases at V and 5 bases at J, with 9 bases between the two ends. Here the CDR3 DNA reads TGTGCCAGCAGCGACGGTGGTACTGAAGCTTTCTTT. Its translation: CASSDGGTEAFF.

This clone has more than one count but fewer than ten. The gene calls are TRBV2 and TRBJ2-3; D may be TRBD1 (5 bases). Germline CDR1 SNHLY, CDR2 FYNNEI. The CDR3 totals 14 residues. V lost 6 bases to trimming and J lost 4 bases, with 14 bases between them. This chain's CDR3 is CASRVRKGPDTQYF. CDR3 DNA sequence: TGTGCCAGCAGGGTGCGGAAGGGGCCAGATACGCAGTATTTT. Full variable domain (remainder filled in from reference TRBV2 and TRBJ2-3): EPEVTQTPSHQVTQMGQEVILRCVPISNHLYFYWYRQILGQKVEFLVSFYNNEISEKSEIFDDQFSVERPDGSNFTLKIRSTKLEDSAMYFCASRVRKGPDTQYFGPGTRLTVL.

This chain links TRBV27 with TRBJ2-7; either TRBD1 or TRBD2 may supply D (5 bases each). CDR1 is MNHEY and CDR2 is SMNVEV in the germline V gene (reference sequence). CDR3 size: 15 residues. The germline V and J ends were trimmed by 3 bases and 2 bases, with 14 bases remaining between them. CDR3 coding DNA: TGTGCCAGCAGTTTGCTGGCAGGGACGACCTACGAGCAGTACTTC. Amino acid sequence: CASSLLAGTTYEQYF.

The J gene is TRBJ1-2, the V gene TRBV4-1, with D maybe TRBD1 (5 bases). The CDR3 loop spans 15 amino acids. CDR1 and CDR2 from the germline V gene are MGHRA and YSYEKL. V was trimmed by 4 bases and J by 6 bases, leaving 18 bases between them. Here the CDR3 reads CASSPRDANLHGYTF. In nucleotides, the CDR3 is TGCGCCAGCAGCCCCCGGGACGCAAACCTCCATGGCTACACCTTC.

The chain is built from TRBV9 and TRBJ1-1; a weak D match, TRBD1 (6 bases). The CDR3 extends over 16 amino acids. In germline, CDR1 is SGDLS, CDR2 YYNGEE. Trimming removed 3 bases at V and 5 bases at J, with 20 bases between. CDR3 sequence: CASSEALGGQGTEAFF. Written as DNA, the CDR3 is TGTGCCAGCAGCGAGGCTCTCGGGGGGCAAGGGACTGAAGCTTTCTTT. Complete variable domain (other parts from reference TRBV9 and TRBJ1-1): DSGVTQTPKHLITATGQRVTLRCSPRSGDLSVYWYQQSLDQGLQFLIQYYNGEERAKGNILERFSAQQFPDLHSELNLSSLELGDSALYFCASSEALGGQGTEAFFGQGTRLTVV.

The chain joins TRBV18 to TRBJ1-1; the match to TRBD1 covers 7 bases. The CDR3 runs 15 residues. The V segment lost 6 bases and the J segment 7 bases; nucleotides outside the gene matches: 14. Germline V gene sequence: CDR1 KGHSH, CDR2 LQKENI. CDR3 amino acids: CASSQTRQGGNEAFF. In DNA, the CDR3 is TGTGCCAGCTCTCAAACACGACAGGGAGGGAATGAAGCTTTCTTT.

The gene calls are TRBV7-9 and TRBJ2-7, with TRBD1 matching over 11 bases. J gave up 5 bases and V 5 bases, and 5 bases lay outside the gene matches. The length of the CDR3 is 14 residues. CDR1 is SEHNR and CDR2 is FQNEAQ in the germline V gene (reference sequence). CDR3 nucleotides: TGTGCCAGCAGCCAGGACAGGGGGCAGGACGAGCAGTACTTC. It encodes CASSQDRGQDEQYF. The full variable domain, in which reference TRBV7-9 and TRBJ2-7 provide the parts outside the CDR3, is DTGVSQNPRHKITKRGQNVTFRCDPISEHNRLYWYRQTLGQGPEFLTYFQNEAQLEKSRLLSDRFSAERPKGSFSTLEIQRTEQGDSAMYLCASSQDRGQDEQYFGPGTRLTVT.

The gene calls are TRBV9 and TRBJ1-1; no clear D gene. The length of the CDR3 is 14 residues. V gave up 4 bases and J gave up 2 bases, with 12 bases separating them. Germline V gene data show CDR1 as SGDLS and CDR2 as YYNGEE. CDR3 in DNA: TGTGCCAGCAGCCTAAGGACCTTTAACACTGAAGCTTTCTTT. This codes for CASSLRTFNTEAFF.

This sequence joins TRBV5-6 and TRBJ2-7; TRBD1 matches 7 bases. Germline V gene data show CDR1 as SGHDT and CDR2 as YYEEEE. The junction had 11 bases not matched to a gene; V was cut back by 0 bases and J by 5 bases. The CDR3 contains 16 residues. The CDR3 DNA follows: TGTGCCAGCAGCTTGGGAGGGGGCGCGGTGATGAACGAGCAGTACTTC. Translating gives CASSLGGGAVMNEQYF.

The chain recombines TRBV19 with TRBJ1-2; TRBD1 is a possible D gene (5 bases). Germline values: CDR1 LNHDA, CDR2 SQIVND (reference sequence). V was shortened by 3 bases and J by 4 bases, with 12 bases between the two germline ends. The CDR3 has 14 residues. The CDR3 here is CASSIGGETYGYTF. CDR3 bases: TGTGCCAGTAGTATCGGGGGGGAGACCTATGGCTACACCTTC.

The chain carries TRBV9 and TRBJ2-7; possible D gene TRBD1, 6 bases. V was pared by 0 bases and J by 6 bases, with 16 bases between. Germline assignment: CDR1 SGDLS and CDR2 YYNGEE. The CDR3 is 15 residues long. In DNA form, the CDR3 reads TGTGCCAGCAGCGTAGGGGGACACCCCACCTCCGAGCAGTACTTC. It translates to CASSVGGHPTSEQYF.

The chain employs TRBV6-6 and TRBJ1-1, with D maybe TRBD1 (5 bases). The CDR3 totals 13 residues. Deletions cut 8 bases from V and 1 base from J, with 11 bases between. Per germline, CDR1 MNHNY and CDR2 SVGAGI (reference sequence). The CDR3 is CASLDRENTEAFF. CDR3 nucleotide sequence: TGTGCCAGCCTCGACAGAGAGAACACTGAAGCTTTCTTT.

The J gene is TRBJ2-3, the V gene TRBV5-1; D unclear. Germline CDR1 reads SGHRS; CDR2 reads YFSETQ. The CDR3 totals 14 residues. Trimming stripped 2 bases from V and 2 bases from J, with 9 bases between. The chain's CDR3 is CASSLGRFTDTQYF. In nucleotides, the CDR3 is TGCGCCAGCAGCTTAGGCAGATTCACAGATACGCAGTATTTT.

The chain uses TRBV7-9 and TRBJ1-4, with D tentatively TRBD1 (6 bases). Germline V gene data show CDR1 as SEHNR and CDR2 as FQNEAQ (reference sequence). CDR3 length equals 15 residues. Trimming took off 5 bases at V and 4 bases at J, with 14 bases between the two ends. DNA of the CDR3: TGTGCCAGCAGCGCCGGGGACATACTTAATGAAAAACTGTTTTTT. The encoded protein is CASSAGDILNEKLFF.

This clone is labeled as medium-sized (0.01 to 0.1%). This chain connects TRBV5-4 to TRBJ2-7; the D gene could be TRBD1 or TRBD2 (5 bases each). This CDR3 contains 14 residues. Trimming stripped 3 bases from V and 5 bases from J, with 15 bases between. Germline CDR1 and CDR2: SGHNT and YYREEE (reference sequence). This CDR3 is CASSSGAYGDEQYF. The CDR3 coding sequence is TGTGCCAGCAGCTCCGGGGCCTACGGGGACGAGCAGTACTTC.

The CDR3 loop reads CASSSLEGDRVEAFF. CDR3 bases: TGTGCCAGCAGCTCTCTAGAAGGGGACAGGGTTGAAGCTTTCTTT. The V gene is TRBV7-9, the J gene TRBJ1-1; TRBD1 agrees at 9 bases. Germline V gives CDR1 SEHNR, CDR2 FQNEAQ (reference sequence). V lost 4 bases, J lost 7 bases, and 10 bases stayed unmatched. This CDR3 contains 15 residues.

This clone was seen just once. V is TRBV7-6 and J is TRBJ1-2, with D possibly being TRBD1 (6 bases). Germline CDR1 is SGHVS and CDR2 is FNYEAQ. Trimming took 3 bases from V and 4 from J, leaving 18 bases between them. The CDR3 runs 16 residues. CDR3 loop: CASSFQTGRGGYGYTF. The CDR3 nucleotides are TGTGCCAGCAGCTTCCAAACAGGGCGTGGGGGCTATGGCTACACCTTC.

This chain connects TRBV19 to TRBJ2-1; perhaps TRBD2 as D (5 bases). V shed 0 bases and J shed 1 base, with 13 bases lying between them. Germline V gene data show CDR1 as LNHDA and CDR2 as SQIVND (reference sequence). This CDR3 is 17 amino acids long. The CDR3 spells CASSIDGGLLSYNEQFF. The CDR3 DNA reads TGTGCCAGTAGTATAGACGGAGGACTCCTATCCTACAATGAGCAGTTCTTC.

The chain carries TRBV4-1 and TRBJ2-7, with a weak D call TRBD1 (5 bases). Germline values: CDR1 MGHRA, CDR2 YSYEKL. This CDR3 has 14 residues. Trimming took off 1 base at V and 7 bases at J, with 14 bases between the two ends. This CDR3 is CASSQGSDRVEQYF. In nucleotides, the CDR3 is TGCGCCAGCAGCCAAGGGTCCGACAGAGTAGAGCAGTACTTC.